This TCR beta chain is drawn from a study of blood T cells in healthy people across ages. The CDR3 is 13 residues long. Germline loops: CDR1 SNHLY, CDR2 FYNNEI. In its sample, this clonotype was seen a few times. Then a second PCR, running roughly 6 to 11 cycles, was carried out with a sample-barcoded 5' primer and a J-beta primer mix. From the 5' RACE reads, TCRdb called clonotypes with MiXCR, one entry per CDR3 protein. The sample holds nearly 1 million distinct CDR3 sequences, roughly 51% seen once. The clonotype comes from a woman between 55 and 75 years old in good health. This chain connects TRBV2 to TRBJ2-5, with D possibly TRBD2 on 7 matching bases. TRBJ2-7 matches the DNA end more closely, so the J call is doubtful. Sequencing was done on a sample of blood. The CDR3 region is CASSSGGGHEQYF. DNA for the CDR3: TGTGCCAGCAGTTCTGGCGGGGGCCACGAGCAGTACTTC.